This TCR beta chain was identified during a study of blood T cells in healthy people across ages. General study points: In long-lived donors, naive CD4+ cell counts and diversity exceeded those of aged donors.

It was with a sample-barcoded 5' primer and a J-beta primer mix that a second PCR of roughly 7 to 12 cycles was run. Tags on each cDNA molecule came from a template-switch adaptor with 12 random nucleotides. There were at least 2.5 million CDR3-containing paired-end reads obtained from each sample. TCRdb itself ran the 5' RACE reads through MiXCR, one entry per CDR3 protein. This table holds about 620,000 distinct CDR3 sequences, about 50% found once. About this clonotype: Its antigen is not known.

The V gene's germline CDR1 is LGHDT and CDR2 YNNKEL (reference sequence). The CDR3 covers 17 residues. Losses at the gene ends were 4 bases for V and 3 bases for J; bases not matched to a gene: 8. Sequencing was carried out using blood. The chain combines TRBV3-1 with TRBJ2-2, with 10 bases that match TRBD1. The clonotype comes from a woman older than 75 in good health. CDR3 protein: CASSPQRQGAYTGELFF. In nucleotides, the CDR3 is TGTGCCAGCAGCCCACAAAGACAGGGGGCTTACACCGGGGAGCTGTTTTTT.